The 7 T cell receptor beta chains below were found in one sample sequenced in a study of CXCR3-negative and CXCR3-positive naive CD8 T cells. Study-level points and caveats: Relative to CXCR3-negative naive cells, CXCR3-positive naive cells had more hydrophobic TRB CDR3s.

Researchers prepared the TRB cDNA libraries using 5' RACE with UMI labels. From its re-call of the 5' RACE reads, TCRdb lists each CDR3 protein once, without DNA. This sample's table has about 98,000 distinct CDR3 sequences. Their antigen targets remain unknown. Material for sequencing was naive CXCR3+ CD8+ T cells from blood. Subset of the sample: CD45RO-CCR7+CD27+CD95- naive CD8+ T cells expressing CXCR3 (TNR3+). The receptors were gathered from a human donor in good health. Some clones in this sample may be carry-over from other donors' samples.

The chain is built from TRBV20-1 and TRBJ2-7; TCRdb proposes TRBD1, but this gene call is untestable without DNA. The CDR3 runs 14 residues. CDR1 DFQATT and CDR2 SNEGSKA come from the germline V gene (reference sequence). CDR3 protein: CSARARDREYEQYF.

CDR3 residues: CASGRSSYEQYF. The gene calls are TRBV12-3 or TRBV12-4 and TRBJ2-7. CDR3 size: 12 residues.

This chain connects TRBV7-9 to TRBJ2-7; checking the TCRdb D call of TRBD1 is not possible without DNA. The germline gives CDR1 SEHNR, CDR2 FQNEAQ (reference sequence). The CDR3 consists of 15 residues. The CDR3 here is CASSLARQFSYEQYF.

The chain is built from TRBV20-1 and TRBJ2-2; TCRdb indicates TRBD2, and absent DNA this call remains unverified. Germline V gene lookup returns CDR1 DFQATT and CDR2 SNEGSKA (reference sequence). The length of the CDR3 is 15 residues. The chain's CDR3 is CSANSGDYHYGELFF.

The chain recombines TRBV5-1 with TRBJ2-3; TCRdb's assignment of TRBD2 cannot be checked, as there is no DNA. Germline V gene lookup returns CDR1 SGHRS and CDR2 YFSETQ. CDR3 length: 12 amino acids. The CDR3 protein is CASTTWEDTQYF. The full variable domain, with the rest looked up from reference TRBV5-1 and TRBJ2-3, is KAGVTQTPRYLIKTRGQQVTLSCSPISGHRSVSWYQQTPGQGLQFLFEYFSETQRNKGNFPGRFSGRQFSNSRSEMNVSTLELGDSALYLCASTTWEDTQYFGPGTRLTVL.

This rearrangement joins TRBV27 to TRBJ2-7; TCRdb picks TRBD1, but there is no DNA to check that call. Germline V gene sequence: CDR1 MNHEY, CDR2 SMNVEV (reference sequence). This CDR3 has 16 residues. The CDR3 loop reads CASSLSASGQGYEQYF.

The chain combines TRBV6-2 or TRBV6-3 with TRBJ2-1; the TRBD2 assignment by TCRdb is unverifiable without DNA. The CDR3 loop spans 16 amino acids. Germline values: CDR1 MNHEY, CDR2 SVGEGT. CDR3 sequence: CASSYRAPSMGNEQFF.